This record concerns one TCR beta chain sequence. Its specificity is not known. 60 Vbeta and 13 Jbeta primers were used in PCR. Sequencing was performed with immunoSEQ multiplex PCR; in TCRdb, only in-frame clones are kept and a portion is missing. Here the sample table reports tens of thousands of clones. Germline CDR1 SGHDT, CDR2 YYEEEE. V was pared by 4 bases and J by 3 bases, with 13 bases between. There are 15 residues in the CDR3. The data belong to a study of cytomegalovirus exposure and HLA in healthy donors. General study results and limits: A list of 150 or so TCR beta chains associated with cytomegalovirus was given.

The sample consisted of PBMCs. The chain joins TRBV5-6 to TRBJ1-4, with D possibly TRBD1 on 6 matching bases. The clonotype originates from a woman aged 45-65 years in good health and CMV-seropositive. The CDR3 DNA reads TGTGCCAGCAGCCCAAGGACAGCTTCTAATGAAAAACTGTTTTTT. Its protein product is CASSPRTASNEKLFF.